What follows are 14 T cell receptor beta chains derived from one specimen sequenced in a study of blood T cell repertoires in COVID-19. Sequenced by immunoSEQ multiplex PCR; TCRdb stores in-frame clones only, minus some. The table lists approximately 300,000 clones, approximately 91% of them singletons. The source material was PBMCs or T cells enriched from blood (not recorded which). The receptors stem from a woman in her 30s who had been exposed to COVID-19.

Concerning this clone: It is unclear where the CDR3 begins or ends on the DNA, so no DNA is shown, and the CDR3 is as TCRdb lists it. The chain has TRBV28 and TRBJ2-7; the DNA was not compared with TRBD1, the D call given in the table. Germline lookup yields CDR1 MDHEN and CDR2 SYDVKM. The CDR3 is 11 amino acids in total, end residues counted. CDR3 amino acids: CASSFGQGSYF.

The CDR3 protein is CASSSELAGVKVEQYF. CDR3 in DNA: TGTGCCAGCAGCTCAGAGCTAGCGGGGGTTAAAGTCGAGCAGTACTTC. V and J are TRBV13 and TRBJ2-7, with 10 bases fitting TRBD2. Trimming cost V 4 bases and J 6 bases; bases outside gene matches: 12. The CDR3 is 16 amino acids. CDR1 and CDR2 (germline): PRHDT, FYEKMQ (reference sequence).

This chain joins TRBV4-2 and TRBJ2-1; possibly TRBD1 for D (6 bases). The germline V and J ends were trimmed by 0 bases and 10 bases, with 10 bases remaining between them. Germline CDR1 is LGHNA and CDR2 is YNFKEQ. This CDR3 has 13 amino acids. CDR3 loop: CASSQEGAREQFF. CDR3 coding DNA: TGTGCCAGCAGCCAAGAGGGGGCACGCGAGCAGTTCTTC.

This chain uses TRBV6-5 with TRBJ1-2, with D possibly TRBD1 on 6 matching bases. The CDR3 runs to 13 residues. The V gene lost 10 bases and the J gene lost 4 bases, with 16 bases spanning the gap. CDR1 and CDR2 from the germline V gene are MNHEY and SVGAGI. CDR3 sequence (DNA): TGTGCCATCCGTCGTGACAGGACCTATGGCTACACCTTC. It specifies CAIRRDRTYGYTF.

V gene TRBV11-2 combines with J gene TRBJ2-2; possibly TRBD1 for D (5 bases). V dropped 1 base and J dropped 4 bases, with 10 bases sitting between them. There are 15 residues in the CDR3. CDR1 SGHAT and CDR2 FQNNGV come from the germline V gene. CDR3 protein: CASSLAQGFTGELFF. In DNA form, the CDR3 reads TGTGCCAGCAGCTTAGCCCAGGGCTTCACCGGGGAGCTGTTTTTT.

The chain carries TRBV19 and TRBJ2-2; 7 bases agree with TRBD1. The CDR3 is 14 amino acids. Germline V gives CDR1 LNHDA, CDR2 SQIVND (reference sequence). The trim removed 8 bases at V and 3 bases at J, leaving 6 bases unmatched. The CDR3 DNA is TGTGCCAGTGGACCGGGACAGCACACCGGGGAGCTGTTTTTT. Protein product: CASGPGQHTGELFF.

The table lists this clone with a count of one. This chain links TRBV3-1 (or the pseudogene TRBV3-2) with TRBJ2-5; 7 bases are a match to TRBD1. The germline gives CDR1 LGHDT, CDR2 YNNKEL (reference sequence). CDR3 length equals 14 residues. J gave up 1 base and V 6 bases, and 5 bases lay outside the gene matches. Here the CDR3 reads CASRFTGAQETQYF. The CDR3 region has the DNA TGTGCCAGCAGGTTCACAGGGGCCCAAGAGACCCAGTACTTC.

The gene calls are TRBV15 and TRBJ1-5; D possibly corresponds to TRBD1 (6 bases). V gave up 5 bases and J gave up 5 bases, with 10 bases separating them. The germline gives CDR1 LNHNV, CDR2 YYDKDF (reference sequence). The CDR3 length is 13 residues. The DNA of the CDR3 is TGTGCCACCAGCCGACAGGTGGATCAGCCCCAGCATTTT. Translation: CATSRQVDQPQHF.

The chain uses TRBV5-1 and TRBJ1-1; D might be TRBD1 (5 bases). CDR1 and CDR2 (germline): SGHRS, YFSETQ. There are 15 residues in the CDR3. The V end was cut by 0 bases, the J end by 0 bases, with 9 bases between. The CDR3 nucleotides are TGCGCCAGCAGCTTGGCTCAGGGCATGAACACTGAAGCTTTCTTT. Its protein is CASSLAQGMNTEAFF.

This chain links TRBV25-1 with TRBJ1-6; maybe TRBD1 (5 bases). CDR3 length equals 15 residues. V was clipped by 5 bases and J by 7 bases, with 15 bases between them. Germline V gene sequence: CDR1 MGHDK, CDR2 SYGVNS. The CDR3 here is CASSSNGATNSPLHF. CDR3 nucleotides: TGTGCCAGCAGTTCGAATGGGGCAACAAATTCACCCCTCCACTTT.

This chain joins TRBV4-3 and TRBJ2-1; 8 nucleotides align to TRBD2. The CDR3 consists of 18 residues. Looked up from germline, CDR1 is LGHNA and CDR2 is YSLEER. With V trimmed by 2 bases and J by 3 bases, 12 bases remained unmatched. CDR3 in amino acids: CASSQSQSAGGLYNEQFF. In DNA, the CDR3 is TGCGCCAGCAGCCAATCCCAATCGGCGGGGGGACTCTACAATGAGCAGTTCTTC.

V and J are TRBV6-2 or TRBV6-3 and TRBJ1-1; D unclear. Germline-derived CDR1 and CDR2 are MNHEY and SVGEGT. Trimming pared 2 bases from V and 4 bases from J, leaving 11 bases between. The length of the CDR3 is 14 residues. Here the CDR3 reads CASSYLSGGTEAFF. CDR3 in DNA: TGTGCCAGCAGTTACCTGTCGGGAGGCACTGAAGCTTTCTTT.

The CDR3 here is CASSPSQGAGGYTF. For the CDR3, the DNA is TGCGCCAGCAGCCCGTCACAGGGGGCAGGAGGCTACACCTTC. The chain couples TRBV5-1 to TRBJ1-2, with 9 bases fitting TRBD1. The germline V gene encodes CDR1 SGHRS and CDR2 YFSETQ. This CDR3 has 14 residues. J was trimmed by 8 bases and V by 4 bases; bases with no gene match: 9.

The chain has TRBV5-4 and TRBJ2-2, with 11 bases identical to TRBD1. J lost 4 bases, V lost 0 bases, and 2 bases had no gene match. This CDR3 region has 16 residues. Germline CDR1 is SGHNT and CDR2 is YYREEE (reference sequence). The CDR3 DNA sequence: TGTGCCAGCAGCTTGGCGGGACAGGGGGGCACCGGGGAGCTGTTTTTT. The encoded protein is CASSLAGQGGTGELFF.